These 27 T cell receptor beta chains share one sample of origin, sequenced in a study of T cells in Graves' hyperthyroidism and ophthalmopathy. RNA transcripts gave rise to amplified TCR beta CDR3 regions. HTBI primers drove first-round RT-PCR of the TCR CDR3. TCRdb re-called the multiplex PCR reads through MiXCR, storing one row per CDR3 protein. There are 660,000 or so distinct CDR3 sequences in the sample; under 25% occur only once, and over 30% lies in the top ten. Material: blood. The receptors stem from a man aged 30 to 45 with Graves' ophthalmopathy.

This clonotype was seen a handful of times. CDR3 DNA: TGTGCCAGCAGTGAATTTGGTTACGAGCAGTACTTC. Its translation is CASSEFGYEQYF. The chain carries TRBV6-1 and TRBJ2-7; no clear D gene. The V and J ends lost 2 bases and 4 bases respectively, with 6 bases between them. The CDR3 is 12 amino acids. Germline lookup yields CDR1 MNHNS and CDR2 SASEGT.

J is TRBJ2-3 and V is TRBV4-1; 9 nucleotides agree with TRBD2. V trimming: 0 bases; J trimming: 2 bases; junction bases outside the gene matches: 6. CDR3 length equals 17 residues. Looked up from germline, CDR1 is MGHRA and CDR2 is YSYEKL. The CDR3 here is CASSQDGAGGPTDTQYF. The CDR3 nucleotides read TGCGCCAGCAGCCAAGATGGGGCGGGAGGGCCCACAGATACGCAGTATTTT.

The chain is built from TRBV7-8 and TRBJ2-2; 7 bases fit TRBD1. The trim removed 6 bases at V and 0 bases at J, leaving 7 bases unmatched. Per the germline V gene, CDR1 is SGHVS and CDR2 is FQNEAQ. The CDR3 contains 16 residues. Here the CDR3 DNA reads TGTGCCAGCAGTTACGCCGGGACAGCGAACACCGGGGAGCTGTTTTTT. Residues: CASSYAGTANTGELFF.

This clonotype appeared a few times. J is TRBJ2-1 and V is TRBV4-3; the D gene is possibly TRBD2 (5 bases). Germline-derived CDR1 and CDR2 are LGHNA and YSLEER. V lost 0 bases to trimming and J lost 4 bases, with 10 bases between them. This CDR3 is 15 amino acids long. For the CDR3, the DNA is TGCGCCAGCAGCCAAGAACCGGGGAGATACAATGAGCAGTTCTTC. The encoded protein is CASSQEPGRYNEQFF.

The chain is built from TRBV5-6 and TRBJ1-2, with TRBD1 as a possible D gene (5 bases). V lost 1 base, J lost 3 bases, and 19 bases lay in between. Germline-derived CDR1 and CDR2 are SGHDT and YYEEEE. The CDR3 consists of 17 residues. CDR3 residues: CASSLLSIRDSDYGYTF. Here the CDR3 DNA reads TGTGCCAGCAGCTTGCTCTCAATCAGGGATTCGGACTATGGCTACACCTTC.

This clonotype was recorded a few times. The CDR3 protein is CATTRGNTEAFF. DNA for the CDR3: TGTGCCACCACTCGGGGAAACACTGAAGCTTTCTTT. V gene TRBV19 combines with J gene TRBJ1-1; D is unresolved. V was cut by 10 bases and J by 2 bases, with 11 bases left in between. Per the germline V gene, CDR1 is LNHDA and CDR2 is SQIVND (reference sequence). The CDR3 has 12 residues.

This clonotype was recorded a few times. This sequence joins TRBV30 and TRBJ2-1, with D possibly being TRBD2 (6 bases). The CDR3 has 15 residues. The germline gives CDR1 GTSNPN, CDR2 SVGIG (reference sequence). Trimming took 0 bases from V and 5 from J, leaving 14 bases between them. CDR3 in amino acids: CAWSVLSAGNNEQFF. In nucleotides, the CDR3 is TGTGCCTGGAGTGTATTAAGCGCGGGAAACAATGAGCAGTTCTTC.

This chain joins TRBV3-1 and TRBJ2-7; perhaps TRBD2 as D (6 bases). Germline CDR1 reads LGHDT; CDR2 reads YNNKEL (reference sequence). The CDR3 consists of 15 residues. V dropped 3 bases and J dropped 1 base, with 13 bases sitting between them. The CDR3 reads CASSQGGSGSYEQYF. CDR3 coding DNA: TGTGCCAGCAGCCAGGGAGGAAGCGGTTCCTACGAGCAGTACTTC.

This clonotype was counted ten times or more. The chain uses TRBV18 and TRBJ1-2, with a weak D call TRBD1 (6 bases). The germline V gene encodes CDR1 KGHSH and CDR2 LQKENI. V was pared by 3 bases and J by 6 bases, with 14 bases between. This CDR3 has 14 residues. Here the CDR3 DNA reads TGTGCCAGCTCACCCGGACAGACTAAGGATGGCTACACCTTC. This codes for CASSPGQTKDGYTF.

This clonotype showed up just a few times. CDR3 DNA sequence: TGCAGTGCCAACCCTTTGGCAAGGGGGTCCTACAATGAGCAGTTCTTC. Translation gives CSANPLARGSYNEQFF. The chain joins TRBV20-1 to TRBJ2-1, with D possibly TRBD1 on 6 matching bases. The V end lost 6 bases, the J end lost 1 base, and 19 bases lay between the germline ends. Germline CDR1 DFQATT, CDR2 SNEGSKA (reference sequence). The CDR3 runs to 16 residues.

This clonotype was seen many times. This chain links TRBV20-1 with TRBJ2-3, with D maybe TRBD2 (6 bases). Germline CDR1 DFQATT, CDR2 SNEGSKA (reference sequence). This CDR3 has 15 residues. Trimming removed 2 bases from V and 1 base from J, with 13 bases in between. DNA for the CDR3: TGCAGTGCTAGACCCGGGAGCGCAGGCACAGATACGCAGTATTTT. Protein sequence: CSARPGSAGTDTQYF.

V gene TRBV14 combines with J gene TRBJ1-2; a weak D match, TRBD1 (6 bases). Germline V CDR1 and CDR2: SGHDN, FVKESK. The CDR3 spans 15 residues. V gave up 1 base and J gave up 2 bases, with 11 bases separating them. Here the CDR3 DNA reads TGTGCCAGCAGCCAAGGGGGGGCCTCAAACTATGGCTACACCTTC. Protein sequence: CASSQGGASNYGYTF.

The J gene is TRBJ2-3, the V gene TRBV28, with 7 bases identical to TRBD1. This CDR3 comprises 16 residues. V gave up 5 bases and J gave up 1 base; unmatched junction bases: 9. Germline values: CDR1 MDHEN, CDR2 SYDVKM. In DNA, the CDR3 is TGTGCCAGCAGTATGGAACAGGGGCCCCGCACAGATACGCAGTATTTT. It codes for CASSMEQGPRTDTQYF.

The chain combines TRBV20-1 with TRBJ2-1; D unresolved. CDR3 size: 14 residues. Trimming took off 6 bases at V and 6 bases at J, with 18 bases between the two ends. The germline V gene has CDR1 DFQATT and CDR2 SNEGSKA (reference sequence). CDR3 sequence: CSAFAPGLSNEQFF. In DNA form, the CDR3 reads TGCAGTGCATTTGCCCCGGGTCTATCCAATGAGCAGTTCTTC.

This chain links TRBV19 with TRBJ1-6; 9 bases align to TRBD1. The CDR3 consists of 13 residues. V was clipped by 10 bases and J by 9 bases; unmatched bases: 7. CDR1 LNHDA and CDR2 SQIVND come from the germline V gene (reference sequence). This chain's CDR3 is CATNRGLASPLHF. The CDR3 coding sequence is TGTGCCACCAACAGGGGGCTTGCTTCACCCCTCCACTTT.

This clonotype was seen at least ten times. V is TRBV2 and J is TRBJ1-1, with 9 bases matching TRBD1. This CDR3 contains 15 residues. The germline V gene has CDR1 SNHLY and CDR2 FYNNEI. The J segment lost 2 bases and the V segment lost 6 bases, leaving 7 bases of the junction unmatched. The chain's CDR3 is CASRPQGALNTEAFF. CDR3 bases: TGTGCCAGCAGACCACAGGGGGCCCTAAACACTGAAGCTTTCTTT.

In this sample, this clonotype turned up many times. V gene TRBV3-1 combines with J gene TRBJ1-2; TRBD1 agrees at 8 bases. The CDR3 is 13 amino acids. Germline CDR1 reads LGHDT; CDR2 reads YNNKEL (reference sequence). The trim removed 5 bases at V and 2 bases at J, leaving 1 base unmatched. CDR3 residues: CASSGQGNYGYTF. DNA for the CDR3: TGTGCCAGCAGCGGACAGGGCAACTATGGCTACACCTTC.

This clonotype was observed a few times. The gene calls are TRBV2 and TRBJ1-3, with D unclear. The CDR3 has 14 residues. V was cut by 4 bases and J by 3 bases, with 10 bases left in between. Germline V gene lookup returns CDR1 SNHLY and CDR2 FYNNEI. CDR3: CASSGSTSGNTIYF. CDR3 DNA: TGTGCCAGCAGTGGGAGTACGAGTGGAAACACCATATATTTT.

The chain employs TRBV7-9 and TRBJ1-1; weak D call: TRBD1 (5 bases). CDR1 and CDR2 from the germline V gene are SEHNR and FQNEAQ (reference sequence). The CDR3 covers 14 residues. V was shortened by 5 bases and J by 4 bases, with 14 bases between the two germline ends. CDR3 coding DNA: TGTGCCAGCAGCCTAGAGGGGCTACCCACTGAAGCTTTCTTT. Protein: CASSLEGLPTEAFF.

The rearrangement joins TRBV10-3 to TRBJ2-5; the D is unclear. Germline V gives CDR1 ENHRY, CDR2 SYGVKD. There are 17 residues in the CDR3. V was cut by 0 bases and J by 1 base, with 15 bases left in between. As DNA, the CDR3 is TGTGCCATCAGTGAGTCGAGACTTGTCTTCCGCCAAGAGACCCAGTACTTC. Its translation: CAISESRLVFRQETQYF.

This clonotype has more than one count but fewer than ten. The J gene is TRBJ1-2, the V gene TRBV10-3; possibly TRBD1 for D (6 bases). The CDR3 has 13 amino acids. V gave up 7 bases and J gave up 8 bases, with 17 bases separating them. In germline, CDR1 is ENHRY, CDR2 SYGVKD. CDR3 in amino acids: CAITSQGPGGYTF. CDR3 nucleotide sequence: TGTGCCATCACCTCACAGGGACCGGGAGGCTACACCTTC.

This clonotype has a handful of counts. J is TRBJ1-1 and V is TRBV5-1; possibly TRBD1 for D (6 bases). CDR1 and CDR2 (germline): SGHRS, YFSETQ. This CDR3 contains 14 residues. V was shortened by 3 bases and J by 1 base, with 10 bases between the two germline ends. The CDR3 DNA reads TGCGCCAGCAGCTCTAGGACAGCGAACACTGAAGCTTTCTTT. This gives the protein CASSSRTANTEAFF.

The chain carries TRBV7-2 and TRBJ2-3; no firm D call. The V end was cut by 4 bases, the J end by 5 bases, with 7 bases between. This CDR3 region has 12 residues. Germline V CDR1 and CDR2: SGHTA, FQGNSA. The CDR3 bases are TGTGCCAGCAGCTGGGGTAGAGATACGCAGTATTTT. Residues: CASSWGRDTQYF.

This clonotype has a handful of counts. The rearrangement links TRBV6-5 to TRBJ2-1, with TRBD2 matching 8 bases. CDR1 MNHEY and CDR2 SVGAGI come from the germline V gene. The CDR3 covers 16 residues. Germline trimming cut 0 bases from V and 6 bases from J; bases unmatched to any gene: 7. The CDR3 protein is CASSYSLAGGFNEQFF. DNA of the CDR3: TGTGCCAGCAGTTACTCGTTGGCGGGAGGATTCAATGAGCAGTTCTTC.

In this sample, this clonotype turned up many times. This chain joins TRBV3-1 and TRBJ2-7; perhaps D is TRBD1 or TRBD2 (5 bases each). With 1 base removed from V and 2 bases from J, the gap between germline ends came to 12 bases. CDR1 is LGHDT and CDR2 is YNNKEL in the germline V gene (reference sequence). The length of the CDR3 is 15 residues. The CDR3 DNA reads as TGTGCCAGCAGCCAAGGTGTCGGGACCGCCTACGAGCAGTACTTC. Protein sequence: CASSQGVGTAYEQYF.

This clonotype turned up a few times. V is TRBV7-3 and J is TRBJ2-1; 8 bases fit TRBD2. Germline loops: CDR1 SGHTA, CDR2 FQGTGA. The CDR3 is made up of 13 amino acids. V shed 5 bases, J shed 10 bases, and the junction held 7 bases outside the gene matches. CDR3 in amino acids: CASSPSGGREQFF. DNA of the CDR3: TGTGCCAGCAGCCCATCGGGGGGGAGGGAGCAGTTCTTC. Drawing the rest from reference TRBV7-3 and TRBJ2-1, the complete variable domain is GAGVSQTPSNKVTEKGKYVELRCDPISGHTALYWYRQSLGQGPEFLIYFQGTGAADDSGLPNDRFFAVRPEGSVSTLKIQRTERGDSAVYLCASSPSGGREQFFGPGTRLTVL.

V and J are TRBV20-1 and TRBJ2-1; 11 nucleotides match TRBD2. The trim removed 2 bases at V and 0 bases at J, leaving 3 bases unmatched. Germline-derived CDR1 and CDR2 are DFQATT and SNEGSKA (reference sequence). The CDR3 is made up of 16 amino acids. In DNA, the CDR3 is TGCAGTGCTAGATCTAGCGGGAGGATCTCCTACAATGAGCAGTTCTTC. Protein: CSARSSGRISYNEQFF.